The rows below give T cell receptor beta chains drawn from one sample of a study of cytomegalovirus exposure and HLA in healthy donors. Clones were read by immunoSEQ multiplex PCR, and TCRdb kept only the in-frame ones, dropping some. Of about 160,000 clones detected, 65% to 90% appear once; the ten largest clones hold approximately 2%. Sequencing input: PBMCs. These receptors all stem from a human donor in good health. The CDR3 runs from the conserved cysteine through the conserved F or W.

J gene | V gene | CDR3 protein
TRBJ2-3 | TRBV5-5 | CASSLLAGAGTDTQYF
TRBJ2-4 | TRBV23-1 | CASSQSEDRGCLGLRNIQYF
TRBJ1-4 | TRBV11-2 | CASSFRPDEKLFF
TRBJ2-1 | TRBV7-9 | CASSLFENEQFF
TRBJ1-2 | TRBV7-9 | CASSNTIHGYTF
TRBJ1-5 | TRBV4-2 | CASSQDGPGNQPQHF
TRBJ1-6 | TRBV11-2 | CASKGGSPLHF
TRBJ2-7 | TRBV9 | CASSVGVGGQDEQYF
TRBJ2-1 | TRBV11-2 | CASSLEPPTVYNEQFF
TRBJ1-5 | TRBV5-1 | CASSLGPEGNQPQHF